The clone carrying this TCR beta chain was detected once. The source of the sample is a study of shared clonotypes between healthy human individuals. The protocol was immunoSEQ multiplex PCR, while the TCRdb copy is restricted to in-frame clones and leaves out a portion. In the table there are approximately 500,000 clones, approximately 80% of which are singletons. This CDR3 has 15 amino acids. Germline trimming cut 6 bases from V and 3 bases from J; bases unmatched to any gene: 4. Looked up from germline, CDR1 is SNHLY and CDR2 is FYNNEI. The genes are TRBV2 and TRBJ2-1; TRBD1 matches at 11 bases. The sequence was collected from a middle-aged woman in good health. Some clones in this sample may be carry-over from other donors' samples. The specimen was PBMCs. CDR3 protein: CASRQGTGGYNEQFF. CDR3 sequence (DNA): TGTGCCAGCAGGCAGGGGACAGGGGGCTACAATGAGCAGTTCTTC. The whole variable domain, remainder taken from reference TRBV2 and TRBJ2-1, is EPEVTQTPSHQVTQMGQEVILRCVPISNHLYFYWYRQILGQKVEFLVSFYNNEISEKSEIFDDQFSVERPDGSNFTLKIRSTKLEDSAMYFCASRQGTGGYNEQFFGPGTRLTVL.